The 26 T cell receptor beta chains given below trace back to one sample, sequenced in a study of blood T cell repertoires in COVID-19. Clones were sequenced by immunoSEQ multiplex PCR, and TCRdb holds only the in-frame ones, with some missing. The sample has about 340,000 clones, 88% seen once; the top ten hold about 6.7%. Material: peripheral blood. These receptors were collected from a woman in her sixties or seventies with COVID-19, enrolled during active disease.

In the case of this clone: One end of the junction fails to match germline, which may point to a read error. Other DNA sequences within the sample encode an identical CDR3. The genes are TRBV14 and TRBJ1-4; 8 bases match TRBD1. CDR1 is SGHDN and CDR2 is FVKESK in the germline V gene. The CDR3 spans 16 residues. CDR3 protein: CASSRSPGTGREKLFF. In nucleotides, the CDR3 is TGTGCCAGCAGCCGAAGCCCCGGGACAGGTCGGGAAAAACTATTTTTT.

A single count supports this clone. The chain employs TRBV19 and TRBJ1-5; D is unresolved. Deletions cut 2 bases from V and 2 bases from J, with 22 bases between. The CDR3 is 19 residues long. The germline CDR1 and CDR2 sequences are LNHDA and SQIVND (reference sequence). In DNA, the CDR3 is TGTGCCAGTAGTATACGACCGAAGAGCAGTGAGGTCGGCAATCAGCCCCAGCATTTT. Its protein is CASSIRPKSSEVGNQPQHF.

The rearrangement uses TRBV19 and TRBJ1-2; no clear D gene. Germline V CDR1 and CDR2: LNHDA, SQIVND (reference sequence). This CDR3 comprises 16 residues. V was cut by 3 bases and J by 4 bases, with 18 bases left in between. The CDR3 coding sequence is TGTGCCAGTAGTATTGGAGGTGTCGGCAGGTTCTATGGCTACACCTTC. This gives the protein CASSIGGVGRFYGYTF.

This chain uses TRBV27 with TRBJ1-1; D possibly corresponds to TRBD1 (6 bases). The germline gives CDR1 MNHEY, CDR2 SMNVEV (reference sequence). CDR3 size: 15 residues. The V end was cut by 6 bases, the J end by 1 base, with 15 bases between. CDR3 in DNA: TGTGCCAGCAGACATTTCCAGGGGAGGAACACTGAAGCTTTCTTT. It codes for CASRHFQGRNTEAFF.

This chain connects TRBV6-5 to TRBJ2-4, with TRBD1 matching over 8 bases. The CDR3 runs to 14 residues. V shed 4 bases, J shed 4 bases, and the junction held 3 bases outside the gene matches. The germline CDR1 and CDR2 sequences are MNHEY and SVGAGI. This CDR3 is CASSSTGGKNIQYF. CDR3 in DNA: TGTGCCAGCAGTTCCACAGGGGGTAAAAACATTCAGTACTTC.

The chain joins TRBV19 to TRBJ1-1; D is unclear. CDR1 and CDR2 from the germline V gene are LNHDA and SQIVND (reference sequence). V shed 2 bases and J shed 10 bases, with 14 bases lying between them. This CDR3 spans 13 amino acids. In DNA form, the CDR3 reads TGTGCCAGTAGTATATCAACGGGAGGTGGAGCTTTCTTT. This sequence encodes CASSISTGGGAFF.

The gene calls are TRBV18 and TRBJ1-1; D is unclear. Between the trimmed V and J ends, which lost 3 bases and 4 bases, there was a span of 12 bases. The CDR3 is 14 residues long. Germline CDR1 reads KGHSH; CDR2 reads LQKENI. The CDR3 region is CASSPDRRGTEAFF. The CDR3 DNA reads TGTGCCAGCTCACCGGACCGACGGGGCACTGAAGCTTTCTTT. Together with reference TRBV18 and TRBJ1-1, the CDR3 gives the full variable domain: NAGVMQNPRHLVRRRGQEARLRCSPMKGHSHVYWYRQLPEEGLKFMVYLQKENIIDESGMPKERFSAEFPKEGPSILRIQQVVRGDSAAYFCASSPDRRGTEAFFGQGTRLTVV.

This clone was observed a single time. The V gene is TRBV12-3 or TRBV12-4, the J gene TRBJ1-1, with 9 bases that match TRBD1. J gave up 4 bases and V 7 bases, and 4 bases lay outside the gene matches. The CDR3 is 13 amino acids. DNA for the CDR3: TGTGCCAGCACCCCGGGACAGGGCACTGAAGCTTTCTTT. Translation: CASTPGQGTEAFF.

The chain employs TRBV28 and TRBJ1-3; 9 nucleotides line up with TRBD1. This CDR3 has 15 residues. Looked up from germline, CDR1 is MDHEN and CDR2 is SYDVKM. Unmatched junction bases numbered 5, after V lost 4 bases and J lost 4 bases. CDR3 protein: CASSSGTGFGNTIYF. CDR3 sequence (DNA): TGTGCCAGCAGTTCGGGGACAGGGTTCGGAAACACCATATATTTT.

The chain uses TRBV19 and TRBJ1-2, with no clear D. CDR3 length: 14 residues. Per germline, CDR1 LNHDA and CDR2 SQIVND (reference sequence). V shed 0 bases and J shed 8 bases, with 13 bases lying between them. The CDR3 sequence: CASSIDHDISGYTF. The CDR3 nucleotides are TGTGCCAGTAGTATAGATCACGATATTAGCGGCTACACCTTC.

The gene calls are TRBV6-5 and TRBJ2-7; D gene ambiguous. The CDR3 has 13 residues. Germline lookup yields CDR1 MNHEY and CDR2 SVGAGI. The V gene lost 11 bases and the J gene lost 3 bases, with 17 bases spanning the gap. In DNA, the CDR3 is TGTGCCGCCTTCCGTTCCCCGGGCTACGAGCAGTACTTC. It codes for CAAFRSPGYEQYF.

The V and J genes are TRBV30 and TRBJ2-7; 8 bases fit TRBD2. Looked up from germline, CDR1 is GTSNPN and CDR2 is SVGIG (reference sequence). The V gene end was trimmed by 5 bases and the J gene end by 5 bases; junction bases not matched to a gene: 8. This CDR3 region has 13 residues. CDR3 protein: CAWSRGGYHEQYF. In DNA form, the CDR3 reads TGTGCCTGGTCCCGGGGGGGGTACCACGAGCAGTACTTC.

V is TRBV2 and J is TRBJ2-1; TRBD2 agrees at 13 bases. Germline lookup yields CDR1 SNHLY and CDR2 FYNNEI. There are 16 residues in the CDR3. The junction had 6 bases not matched to a gene; V was cut back by 6 bases and J by 4 bases. DNA for the CDR3: TGTGCCAGCAGCAGGACTAGCGGGGGCCTTTACAATGAGCAGTTCTTC. Translating gives CASSRTSGGLYNEQFF.

The V call is TRBV7-9, the J call TRBJ1-6; TRBD1 matches 7 bases. Trimming cost V 2 bases and J 6 bases; bases outside gene matches: 4. From germline, CDR1 is SEHNR and CDR2 FQNEAQ (reference sequence). The CDR3 runs 15 residues. CDR3: CASSLQGGGNSPLHF. DNA for the CDR3: TGTGCCAGCAGCTTACAGGGGGGAGGTAATTCACCCCTCCACTTT.

This clone was seen ten or more times. This chain connects TRBV28 to TRBJ1-4; 10 nucleotides align to TRBD1. This CDR3 region has 19 residues. Unmatched junction bases numbered 18, after V lost 9 bases and J lost 2 bases. Germline CDR1 MDHEN, CDR2 SYDVKM. The CDR3: CASSRTGTGVLRTNEKLFF. In DNA form, the CDR3 reads TGTGCCAGTAGTAGAACCGGGACAGGGGTGCTACGGACTAATGAAAAACTGTTTTTT. Supplemented by reference TRBV28 and TRBJ1-4, the full variable domain reads DVKVTQSSRYLVKRTGEKVFLECVQDMDHENMFWYRQDPGLGLRLIYFSYDVKMKEKGDIPEGYSVSREKKERFSLILESASTNQTSMYLCASSRTGTGVLRTNEKLFFGSGTQLSVL.

The chain links TRBV27 to TRBJ1-4; 9 bases fit TRBD1. The CDR3 is 15 amino acids. Germline V lookup: CDR1 MNHEY, CDR2 SMNVEV (reference sequence). Trimming at V came to 8 bases and at J to 6 bases, leaving 10 bases not matched to a gene. CDR3 sequence (DNA): TGTGCCAGCTCCGCCCTGGACAGGGGTGATGAAAAACTGTTTTTT. Protein product: CASSALDRGDEKLFF.

The V call is TRBV30, the J call TRBJ2-7, with TRBD1 matching over 7 bases. J gave up 4 bases and V 2 bases, and 8 bases lay outside the gene matches. Germline CDR1 reads GTSNPN; CDR2 reads SVGIG (reference sequence). This CDR3 region has 14 residues. The CDR3 DNA reads as TGTGCCTGGAGTCCCTGGGACAGCTCTTACGAGCAGTACTTC. It specifies CAWSPWDSSYEQYF.

The V and J genes are TRBV3-1 (or the pseudogene TRBV3-2) and TRBJ1-2; perhaps TRBD1 as D (5 bases). Trimming left V 1 base short and J 7 bases short, with 13 bases between. Germline loops: CDR1 LGHDT, CDR2 YNNKEL (reference sequence). The CDR3 runs 14 residues. CDR3 sequence reads: CASSQGSGGIGYTF. In nucleotides, the CDR3 is TGTGCCAGCAGCCAAGGGTCCGGGGGGATTGGCTACACCTTC.

V usage is TRBV29-1 and J usage is TRBJ1-1; D call uncertain. There are 14 residues in the CDR3. CDR1 and CDR2 (germline): SQVTM, ANQGSEA. V gave up 5 bases and J gave up 1 base, with 14 bases separating them. CDR3 in amino acids: CSVWLAAANTEAFF. CDR3 nucleotide sequence: TGCAGCGTTTGGTTGGCGGCGGCGAACACTGAAGCTTTCTTT.

The genes are TRBV7-9 and TRBJ2-2, with TRBD1 matching 10 bases. Trimming took 6 bases from V and 5 from J; bases not matched to a gene: 6. The length of the CDR3 is 15 residues. Germline CDR1 is SEHNR and CDR2 is FQNEAQ (reference sequence). CDR3 nucleotide sequence: TGTGCCAGCAGAACCGGGACAGGGGAAACCGGGGAGCTGTTTTTT. Residues: CASRTGTGETGELFF.

V is TRBV7-2 and J is TRBJ1-1; D gene unclear. CDR1 and CDR2 from the germline V gene are SGHTA and FQGNSA. V shed 4 bases and J shed 0 bases, with 6 bases lying between them. This CDR3 spans 13 amino acids. The CDR3, as DNA: TGTGCCAGCAGCTCGACTATGAACACTGAAGCTTTCTTT. Translation: CASSSTMNTEAFF.

The rearrangement joins TRBV20-1 to TRBJ2-4; D is undetermined. The CDR3 runs to 11 residues. Germline assignment: CDR1 DFQATT and CDR2 SNEGSKA (reference sequence). Trimming pared 3 bases from V and 4 bases from J, leaving 4 bases between. Here the CDR3 DNA reads TGCAGTGCTAGCCTTAAAAACATTCAGTACTTC. This translates into CSASLKNIQYF.

This chain joins TRBV25-1 and TRBJ2-3; 16 nucleotides agree with TRBD2. This CDR3 spans 15 amino acids. Germline lookup yields CDR1 MGHDK and CDR2 SYGVNS. Losses at the gene ends were 6 bases for V and 5 bases for J; bases not matched to a gene: 2. CDR3 in amino acids: CASSGTSGGGDTQYF. The CDR3 DNA reads as TGTGCCAGCAGCGGGACTAGCGGGGGGGGAGATACGCAGTATTTT. The full variable domain, completed using reference TRBV25-1 and TRBJ2-3, is EADIYQTPRYLVIGTGKKITLECSQTMGHDKMYWYQQDPGMELHLIHYSYGVNSTEKGDLSSESTVSRIRTEHFPLTLESARPSHTSQYLCASSGTSGGGDTQYFGPGTRLTVL.

V usage is TRBV13 and J usage is TRBJ1-2, with D possibly matching TRBD1 (6 bases). CDR1 PRHDT and CDR2 FYEKMQ come from the germline V gene (reference sequence). V gave up 5 bases and J gave up 4 bases, with 17 bases separating them. The CDR3 totals 15 residues. The CDR3 sequence is CASSVTGPPIYGYTF. In DNA, the CDR3 is TGTGCCAGCAGCGTAACAGGGCCCCCTATCTATGGCTACACCTTC.

The gene calls are TRBV5-1 and TRBJ2-1; no clear D gene. Between the trimmed V and J ends, which lost 4 bases and 0 bases, there was a span of 8 bases. Per the germline V gene, CDR1 is SGHRS and CDR2 is YFSETQ. This CDR3 spans 14 amino acids. CDR3 bases: TGCGCCAGCAGCGTCCTTAGCTCCTACAATGAGCAGTTCTTC. Translating gives CASSVLSSYNEQFF.

This CDR3 is CASSQDLYSGNSPLHF. CDR3 nucleotide sequence: TGCGCCAGCAGCCAAGATTTGTACAGCGGGAATTCACCCCTCCACTTT. The chain combines TRBV4-1 with TRBJ1-6; D not resolved. V lost 0 bases and J 7 bases, leaving 13 bases between the germline ends. Germline CDR1 reads MGHRA; CDR2 reads YSYEKL. The CDR3 spans 16 residues.